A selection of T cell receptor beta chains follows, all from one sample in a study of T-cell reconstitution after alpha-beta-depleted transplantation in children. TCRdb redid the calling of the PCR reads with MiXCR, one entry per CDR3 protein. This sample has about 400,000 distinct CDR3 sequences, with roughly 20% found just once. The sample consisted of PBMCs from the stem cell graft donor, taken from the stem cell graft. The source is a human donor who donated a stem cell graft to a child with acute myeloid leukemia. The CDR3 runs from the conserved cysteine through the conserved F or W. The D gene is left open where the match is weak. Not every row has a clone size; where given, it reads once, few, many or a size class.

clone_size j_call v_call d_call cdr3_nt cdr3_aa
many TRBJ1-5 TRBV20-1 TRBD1 TGCAGTGCTAGTGGGGACAGGGGACTAAATCAGCCCCAGCATTTT CSASGDRGLNQPQHF
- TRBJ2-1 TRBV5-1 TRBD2 TGCGCCAGCACCTTGGTAGCGGGTGGGAGCGATGAGCAGTTCTTC CASTLVAGGSDEQFF
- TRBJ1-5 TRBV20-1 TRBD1 TGCAGTGCTAGATCAAGACAGGGGATGGTTCAGCCCCAGCATTTT CSARSRQGMVQPQHF
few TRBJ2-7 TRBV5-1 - TGTGCCAGCAGCTTAGACCCTTCCTACGAGCAGTACTTC CASSLDPSYEQYF
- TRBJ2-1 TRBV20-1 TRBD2 TGCAGTGCTGACCACCGGGACTACCCCCTGGGGGAGCAGTTCTTC CSADHRDYPLGEQFF
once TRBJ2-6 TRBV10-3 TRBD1 TGTGCCATCAGTACCCGGGACAGGGCGTCTGGGGCCAACGTCCTGACTTTC CAISTRDRASGANVLTF
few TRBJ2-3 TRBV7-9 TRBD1 TGTGCCAGCACTGGACAGGTCACAGATACGCAGTATTTT CASTGQVTDTQYF
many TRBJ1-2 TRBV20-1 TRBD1 TGCAGTGCTAGAGGGGACAGGGGATCCTATGGCTACACCTTC CSARGDRGSYGYTF
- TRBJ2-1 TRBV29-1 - TGCAGCGTTGGCAGTTCCAATGAGCAGTTCTTC CSVGSSNEQFF
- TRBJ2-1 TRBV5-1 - TGCGCCAGTACGTCCCGTCGGAGCGGTGGTGAGCAGTTCTTC CASTSRRSGGEQFF
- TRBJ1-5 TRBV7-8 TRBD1 TGTGCCAGCAGCTTAGCGGGACAGGCCTACGGCAATCAGCCCCAGCATTTT CASSLAGQAYGNQPQHF
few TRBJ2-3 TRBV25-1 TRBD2 TGTGCCAGTAGTAGCGGGAGGGGGACAGATACGCAGTATTTT CASSSGRGTDTQYF
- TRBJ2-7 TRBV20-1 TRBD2 TGCAGTGCTAGAGATGCACTACGACTAGCGGGAGGGCCTCCGGCCTACGAGCAGTACTTC CSARDALRLAGGPPAYEQYF
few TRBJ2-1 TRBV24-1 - TGTGCCACCAGTGCTGCGGGGAGCTCCTACAATGAGCAGTTCTTC CATSAAGSSYNEQFF
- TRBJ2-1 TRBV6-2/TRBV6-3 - TGTGCCAGCAGTTACTCTCAGGATGGGGGTAAGGATGAGCAGTTCTTC CASSYSQDGGKDEQFF
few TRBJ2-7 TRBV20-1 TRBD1 TGCAGTGCTCGACAGGGCGGCCCCTACGAGCAGTACTTC CSARQGGPYEQYF
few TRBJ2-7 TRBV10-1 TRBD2 TGCGCCAGCAGTGCTAGCGGGAGATCCTACGAGCAGTACTTC CASSASGRSYEQYF
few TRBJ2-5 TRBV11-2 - TGTGCCAGCTGGTCCGCACGGGAGGAGACCCAGTACTTC CASWSAREETQYF
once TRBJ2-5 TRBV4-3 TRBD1 TGCGCCAGCAGCCCGCGACAGGGGGCGCGAGAGACCCAGTACTTC CASSPRQGARETQYF
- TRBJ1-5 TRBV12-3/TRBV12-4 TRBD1 TGTGCCAGCACCCAACGGGCGACGACAGGGGGCTTCTACGGCAATCAGCCCCAGCATTTT CASTQRATTGGFYGNQPQHF
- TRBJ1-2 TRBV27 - TGTGCCAGCAGTTCGACAGATTCGATCAATGGCTACACCTTC CASSSTDSINGYTF
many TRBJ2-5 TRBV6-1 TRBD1 TGTGCCAGCAGTGACTGGGACAGGCTGGAGACCCAGTACTTC CASSDWDRLETQYF
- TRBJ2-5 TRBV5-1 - TGCGCCAGCAGCTCCTCGGCGGCAACCTCCATAGAGACCCAGTACTTC CASSSSAATSIETQYF
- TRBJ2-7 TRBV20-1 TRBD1 TGCAGTGCAAAGGTAGACAGGGTTGGCTACGAGCAGTACTTC CSAKVDRVGYEQYF
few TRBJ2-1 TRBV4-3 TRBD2 TGCGCCAGCAGCCAGGTCGGGACTAGCGGGAAGGGAAATGAGCAGTTCTTC CASSQVGTSGKGNEQFF
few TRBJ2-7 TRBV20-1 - TGCAGTGCGAGAGCCTACTACGCTATCTCCAACGAGCAGTACTTC CSARAYYAISNEQYF
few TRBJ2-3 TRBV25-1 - TGTGCCAGCAGTGAAGAGCCTAGAACAGATACGCAGTATTTT CASSEEPRTDTQYF
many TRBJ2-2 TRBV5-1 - TGCGCCACCAGGGTAGCGCGCGATTCCACCGGGGAGCTGTTTTTT CATRVARDSTGELFF
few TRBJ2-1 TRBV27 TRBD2 TGTGCCAGCAGTCCCGGACTAGCGGGAATTGTAGAGCAGTTCTTC CASSPGLAGIVEQFF
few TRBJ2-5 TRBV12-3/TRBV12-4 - TGTGCCAGCAGGATACTAGCCGGGGAGACCCAGTACTTC CASRILAGETQYF
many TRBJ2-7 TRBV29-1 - TGCAGCGTTGAGTCGGAACAGCACCACTACGAGCAGTACTTC CSVESEQHHYEQYF
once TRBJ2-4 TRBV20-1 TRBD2 TGCAGTGCCACCGGGACTAGCGGGGAGGCCAAAAACATTCAGTACTTC CSATGTSGEAKNIQYF
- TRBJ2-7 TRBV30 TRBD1 TGTGCCTGGAGTCGGGACAGGGGTTCCTACGAGCAGTACTTC CAWSRDRGSYEQYF
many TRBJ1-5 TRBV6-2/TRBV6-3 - TGTGCCAGCAGACAGCCCGGACAGCCCCAGCATTTT CASRQPGQPQHF
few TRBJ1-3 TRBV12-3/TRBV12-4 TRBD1 TGTGCCAGCAGCCTGACAGGGGGCCGTCAAGGAAACACCATATATTTT CASSLTGGRQGNTIYF
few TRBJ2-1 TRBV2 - TGTGCCAGCAGTGGCCACGACCCCTACAATGAGCAGTTCTTC CASSGHDPYNEQFF
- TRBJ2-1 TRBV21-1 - TGTGCCAGCAGCAAAAGCCAGCCAGGACAGACCTACAATGAGCAGTTCTTC CASSKSQPGQTYNEQFF
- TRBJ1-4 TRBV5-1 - TGCGCCAGCAGCTTGCAGGGCGTTACAACTAATGAAAAACTGTTTTTT CASSLQGVTTNEKLFF
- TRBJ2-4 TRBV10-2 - TGCGCCAGCAGCGAAGGACTAGCCAAAAACATTCAGTACTTC CASSEGLAKNIQYF
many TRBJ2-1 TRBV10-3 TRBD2 TGTGCCATCAGTGAGTCCCGCCGGGGGGACAATGAGCAGTTCTTC CAISESRRGDNEQFF
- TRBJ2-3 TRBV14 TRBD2 TGTGCCAGCAGCCAAGGACTAGCCCGTGATACGCAGTATTTT CASSQGLARDTQYF
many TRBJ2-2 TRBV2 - TGTGCCAGCAACTGGGATGGTGAGAACACCGGGGAGCTGTTTTTT CASNWDGENTGELFF
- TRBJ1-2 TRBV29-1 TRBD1 TGCAGCGTTGAAGATGGGACAGGGGAAGACTATGGCTACACCTTC CSVEDGTGEDYGYTF